The sequence of this TCR beta chain was determined in a study of chemoradiotherapy in HPV16-positive cancers. Repeated repertoire sampling spanned the course of chemoradiotherapy. This clone is a singleton in its sample. As yet, its antigen is unknown. Overall study results and limits: HPV-responsive T-cell expansion during chemoradiotherapy was linked to improved recurrence-free survival in HPV16-positive patients. During treatment, candidate HPV-specific clones and E7-related motifs expanded in tumor. Only two HPV16-positive patients supplied the functional HPV-specificity definition.

The method was immunoSEQ multiplex PCR; TCRdb's version includes in-frame clones alone and lacks a portion of them. The table lists fewer than 500 clones, over 85% of them singletons, with around 10% in the top ten. The source material was tumor tissue, sampled from a patient who underwent chemoradiotherapy. The TCR was taken from a human donor with HPV-associated anogenital cancer.

Here the CDR3 DNA reads TGTGCCAGCACCACCGGGACTTGGGTTAATGAGCAGTTCTTC. Translating gives CASTTGTWVNEQFF. The V call is TRBV7-6, the J call TRBJ2-1, with D possibly being TRBD2 (6 bases). Germline values: CDR1 SGHVS, CDR2 FNYEAQ. Trimming cost V 7 bases and J 7 bases, with 17 bases left between them. The CDR3 runs 14 residues.